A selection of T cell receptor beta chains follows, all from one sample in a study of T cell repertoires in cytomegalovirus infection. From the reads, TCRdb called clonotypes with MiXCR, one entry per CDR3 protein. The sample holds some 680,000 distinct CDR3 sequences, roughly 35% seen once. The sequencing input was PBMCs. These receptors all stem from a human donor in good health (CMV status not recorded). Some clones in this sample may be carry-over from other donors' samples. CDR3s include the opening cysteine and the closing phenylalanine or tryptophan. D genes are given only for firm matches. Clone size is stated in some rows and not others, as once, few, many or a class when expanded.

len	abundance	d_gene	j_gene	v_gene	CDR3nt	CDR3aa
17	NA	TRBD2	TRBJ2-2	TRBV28	TGTGCCAGCAGTAACATACCCGTAGCGGGGGTAAAAGGGGAGCTGTTTTTT	CASSNIPVAGVKGELFF
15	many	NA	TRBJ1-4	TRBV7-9	TGTGCCAGCAGCTTAGGTCCTACAACTAATGAAAAACTGTTTTTT	CASSLGPTTNEKLFF
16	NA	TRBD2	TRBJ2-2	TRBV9	TGTGCCAGCAATATTTGGGCTAGCGGGAACACCGGGGAGCTGTTTTTT	CASNIWASGNTGELFF
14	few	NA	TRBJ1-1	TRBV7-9	TGTGCCAGCAGCCCCGCCCGCAGACACACTGAAGCTTTCTTT	CASSPARRHTEAFF
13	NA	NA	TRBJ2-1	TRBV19	TGTGCCAGTAGTCCCTGGACCTACAATGAGCGGTTCTTC	CASSPWTYNERFF
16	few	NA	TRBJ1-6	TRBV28	TGTGCCAGCAGTTTCGAGGGTCCCTCCTATAATTCACCCCTCCACTTT	CASSFEGPSYNSPLHF
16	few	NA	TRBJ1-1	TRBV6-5	TGTGCCAGCAGTTACTCCTGGGCAGTGGCGGGCACTGAAGCTTTCTTT	CASSYSWAVAGTEAFF
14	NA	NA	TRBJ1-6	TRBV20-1	TGCAGTGCTAGAGGGACGGCCTATAATTCACCCCTCCACTTT	CSARGTAYNSPLHF
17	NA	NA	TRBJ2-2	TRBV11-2	TGTGCCAGCAGCTTATTACGGGGTCAGGTTGCAACCGGGGAGCTGTTTTTT	CASSLLRGQVATGELFF
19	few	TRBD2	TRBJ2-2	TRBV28	TGTGCCAGCAGTTTGGATCTAGCGGGCCTCCCGAAAAACACCGGGGAGCTGTTTTTT	CASSLDLAGLPKNTGELFF
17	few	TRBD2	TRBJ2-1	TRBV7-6	TGTGCCAGCAGCCTTCCCGTGACTAGCGGGAAAGGCCATGAGCAGTTCTTC	CASSLPVTSGKGHEQFF
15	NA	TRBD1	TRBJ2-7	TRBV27	TGTGCCAGCAGTCAAGGGACAGGGGCTGTCGACGAGCAGAACTTC	CASSQGTGAVDEQNF
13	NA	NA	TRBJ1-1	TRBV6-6	TGTGCCCGCTTCGTGAGGGGAGACACTGAAGCTTTCTTT	CARFVRGDTEAFF
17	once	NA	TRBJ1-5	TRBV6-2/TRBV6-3	TGTGCCAGCAGTTATTATCCAGGGCTAATTAGCAATCAGCCCCAACATTTT	CASSYYPGLISNQPQHF
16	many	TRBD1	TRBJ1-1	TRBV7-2	TGTGCCAGCAGCCGTCCACAGGGGGCGGGGAACACTGAAGCTTTCTTT	CASSRPQGAGNTEAFF
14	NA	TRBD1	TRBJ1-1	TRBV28	TGTGCCAGCAGCAGGGACAGTTCGAACACTGAAGCTTTCTTT	CASSRDSSNTEAFF
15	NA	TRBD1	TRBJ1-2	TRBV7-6	TGTGCCAGCAGCTTAGGGGGGGACAGGGGCTATGGCTACACCTTC	CASSLGGDRGYGYTF
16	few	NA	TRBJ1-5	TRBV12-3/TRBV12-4	TGTGCCAGCAGTTCCACCGGGGCGCGAAGCAATCAGCCCCAGCATTTT	CASSSTGARSNQPQHF
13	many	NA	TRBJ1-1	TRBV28	TGCGCCAGCAGCGGGACACCTAACACTGAAGCTTTCTTT	CASSGTPNTEAFF
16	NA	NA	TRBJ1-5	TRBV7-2	TGTGCCAGCAGCTCCTCGACAGGCCCAAGGGGGCAGCCCCAGCATTTT	CASSSSTGPRGQPQHF
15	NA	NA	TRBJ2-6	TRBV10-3	TGTGCCATCAGTGAGGGGTTCTCTGGGGCCAACGTCCTGACTTTC	CAISEGFSGANVLTF
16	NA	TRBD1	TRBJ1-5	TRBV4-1	TGCGCCAGCAGCCAAGATAAGTGGGACAGAAATCAGCCCCAGCATTTT	CASSQDKWDRNQPQHF
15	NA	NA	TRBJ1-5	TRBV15	TGTGCCACCAGCAGAGCCGGGGACCGTGATCAGCCCCAGCATTTT	CATSRAGDRDQPQHF
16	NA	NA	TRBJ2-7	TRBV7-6	TGTGCCAGCAGCTTAGTAACAGGGGGAGGGCTATACGAGCAGTACTTC	CASSLVTGGGLYEQYF
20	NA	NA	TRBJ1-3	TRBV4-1	TGCGCCAGCAGCCAAGAAAACCCCTCCCTTACATCAAACTCTGGAAACACCATATATTTT	CASSQENPSLTSNSGNTIYF
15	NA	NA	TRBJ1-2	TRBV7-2	TGTGCCAGCAGCTTAGTGAAACAGGGAATCTATGGCTACACCTTC	CASSLVKQGIYGYTF
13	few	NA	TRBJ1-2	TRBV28	TGTGCCAGCAGTTTAGCCGGGACCTATGGCTACACCTTC	CASSLAGTYGYTF
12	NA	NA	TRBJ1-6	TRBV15	TGTGCCACCAGCACTCGGGATTCACCCCTCCACTTT	CATSTRDSPLHF
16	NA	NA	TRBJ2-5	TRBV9	TGTGCCAGCAGCGAGTCCCCCCGGGGGCTGGAAGAGACCCAGTACTTC	CASSESPRGLEETQYF
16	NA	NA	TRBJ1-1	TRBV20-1	TGCAGTGCTAGTCAACAGCGGACGGGGTCGTGGCAGGAAGCTTTCTTT	CSASQQRTGSWQEAFF
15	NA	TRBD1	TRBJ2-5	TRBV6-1	TGTGCCAGCAGCACGACAGGGGGAGACCAAGAGACCCAGTACTTC	CASSTTGGDQETQYF
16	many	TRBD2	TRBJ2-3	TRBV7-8	TGTGCCAGCAGCTGGGCTAGCGGGAGCCCCACAGATACGCAGTATTTT	CASSWASGSPTDTQYF
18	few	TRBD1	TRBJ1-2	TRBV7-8	TGTGCCAGCAGCTTAGCAGGGACAGGGGGATTGGCTAACTATGGCTACACCTTC	CASSLAGTGGLANYGYTF
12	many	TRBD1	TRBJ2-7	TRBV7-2	TGTGCCGTCGGGACAGGGTACTACGAGCAGTACTTC	CAVGTGYYEQYF
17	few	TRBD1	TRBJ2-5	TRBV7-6	TGTGCCAGCAGCTCTATACCGGGACAGGGGATTTTAGAGACCCAGTACTTC	CASSSIPGQGILETQYF
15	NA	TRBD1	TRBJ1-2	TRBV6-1	TGTGCCTCAAGGGACAGGGGCACCGGACTCTATGGCTACACCTTC	CASRDRGTGLYGYTF
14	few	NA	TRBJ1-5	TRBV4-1	TGCGCCAGCAGCCAAGTAGGGAGGAATCAGCCCCAGCATTTT	CASSQVGRNQPQHF
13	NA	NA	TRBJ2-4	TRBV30	TGTGCCTGGAGTAGGGGGAACGGGGACATTCAGTACTTC	CAWSRGNGDIQYF
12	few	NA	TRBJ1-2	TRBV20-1	TGCAGTGCTCAAGGGGCAGACTATGGCTACACCTTC	CSAQGADYGYTF
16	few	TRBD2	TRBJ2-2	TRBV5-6	TGTGCCAGCAGCCTAGCGGGGCGATCGAACACCGGGGAGCTGTTTTTT	CASSLAGRSNTGELFF
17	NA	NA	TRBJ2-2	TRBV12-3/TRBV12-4	TGTGCCAGCAGTTTAATGCTAGGGACTCTTAACACCGGGGAGCTGTTTTTT	CASSLMLGTLNTGELFF
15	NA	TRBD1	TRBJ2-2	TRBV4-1	TGCGCCAGCAGCCAACTGGACAGGGGTGGCGGGGAGCTGTTTTTT	CASSQLDRGGGELFF
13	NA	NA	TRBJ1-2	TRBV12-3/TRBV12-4	TGTGCCAGCAGTTTTGAGAGGGGATATGGCTACACCTTC	CASSFERGYGYTF
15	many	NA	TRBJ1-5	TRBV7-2	TGTGCCAGCACCTCAGGGAGCGATACCTTTGGGCCCCAGCATTTT	CASTSGSDTFGPQHF
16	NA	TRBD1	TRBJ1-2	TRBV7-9	TGTGCCAGCAACAAGGACAGGGACATCGCTAACTATGGCTACACCTTC	CASNKDRDIANYGYTF
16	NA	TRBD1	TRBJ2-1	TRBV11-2	TGTGCCAGCAGCCCCTCGTCGGGACAGACCTACAATGAGCAGTTCTTC	CASSPSSGQTYNEQFF
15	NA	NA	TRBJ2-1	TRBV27	TGTGCCAGCAGGCCGTCGGGCGGCTCCTACAATGAGCAGTTCTTC	CASRPSGGSYNEQFF
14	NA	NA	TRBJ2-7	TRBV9	TGTGCCAGCAGCGTAGAAGATTCCTTAAGAGAGCAGTACTTC	CASSVEDSLREQYF
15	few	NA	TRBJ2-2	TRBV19	TGTGCCAGTAGTATGGGCAGGGGAAAGGACGGGGAGCTGTTTTTT	CASSMGRGKDGELFF
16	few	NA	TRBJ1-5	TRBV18	TGTGCCAGCTCACCAAGCCCAGGGGTTGAGGTACAGCCCCAGCATTTT	CASSPSPGVEVQPQHF
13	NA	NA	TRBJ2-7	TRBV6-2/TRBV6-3	TGTGCCAGCAGTTCGGTAGGACAGCGCGAGCAGTACTTC	CASSSVGQREQYF
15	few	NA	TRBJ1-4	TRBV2	TGTGCCAGCAGTCCGCGGAGGGGCCGAAATGAAAAACTGTTTTTT	CASSPRRGRNEKLFF
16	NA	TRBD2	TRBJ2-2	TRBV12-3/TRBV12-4	TGTGCCAGCAGACGAAAACCGGGACTAGCGACCGGGGAGCTGTTTTTT	CASRRKPGLATGELFF
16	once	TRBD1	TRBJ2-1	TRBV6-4	TGTGCCAGCAGTGACGGACAGGGAAGGACCTACAATGAGCAGTTCTTC	CASSDGQGRTYNEQFF
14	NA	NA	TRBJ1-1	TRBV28	TGTGCCATCAGTTCACGCTCCATGAACACTGAAGCTTTCTTT	CAISSRSMNTEAFF
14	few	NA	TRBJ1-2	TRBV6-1	TGTGCCACGCTTCCAGGGCAGCCGGCCTATGGCTACACCTTC	CATLPGQPAYGYTF